The 28 T cell receptor beta chains below all came from one sample that was sequenced in a study of PD-1 blockade in classical Hodgkin lymphoma (dated by TCRdb to about 2020). Library creation used the immunoSEQ multiplex PCR assay. TCRdb's version of the immuneACCESS table is confined to in-frame rearrangements and falls short of the full clone set. An unresolved V gene accounts for under half of the shortfall where checked; the remainder is of unknown origin. The sample table records approximately 65,000 clones; 85% to 95% of these occur just once. 6.5% to 9.5% of the sample lies in the top ten. What the time point label conveys for this sample: cycle 4 day 1 (C4D1), after about 6 weeks of nivolumab. Relapse after autologous stem cell transplantation had occurred in all trial patients, and cohorts A, B and C were distinguished by prior brentuximab vedotin exposure. This material consisted of peripheral blood mononuclear cells (PBMCs), taken before the fourth cycle of nivolumab. The receptors derive from a human donor with classical Hodgkin lymphoma.

The chain uses TRBV30 and TRBJ2-1, with 10 positions matching TRBD1. The V segment lost 5 bases and the J segment 4 bases; nucleotides outside the gene matches: 11. The CDR3 spans 16 residues. Germline-derived CDR1 and CDR2 are GTSNPN and SVGIG (reference sequence). As DNA, the CDR3 is TGTGCCTGGTTACCAACCGGGACAGGGGAATACAATGAGCAGTTCTTC. Translation: CAWLPTGTGEYNEQFF.

The gene calls are TRBV28 and TRBJ2-1; weak D call: TRBD1 (5 bases). The CDR3 loop spans 15 amino acids. CDR1 is MDHEN and CDR2 is SYDVKM in the germline V gene. V was trimmed by 6 bases and J by 0 bases, leaving 12 bases between them. The CDR3 nucleotides read TGTGCCAGCAGCCAAACAGGATTCTCCTACAATGAGCAGTTCTTC. It yields the protein CASSQTGFSYNEQFF.

This rearrangement joins TRBV2 to TRBJ2-7; D uncertain. Germline-derived CDR1 and CDR2 are SNHLY and FYNNEI. Trimming took off 4 bases at V and 4 bases at J, with 20 bases between the two ends. The CDR3 contains 16 residues. In DNA form, the CDR3 reads TGTGCCAGCAGTGTTTCTCGTGTGGGTGTATCGTACGAGCAGTACTTC. Translated, it gives CASSVSRVGVSYEQYF.

The genes are TRBV18 and TRBJ2-7, with 7 bases aligning to TRBD1. The V and J ends lost 1 base and 0 bases, in that order; junction bases with no gene match: 6. There are 16 residues in the CDR3. The germline V gene has CDR1 KGHSH and CDR2 LQKENI. DNA of the CDR3: TGTGCCAGCTCACCACTTGGGACAGCCAGCTCCTACGAGCAGTACTTC. It yields the protein CASSPLGTASSYEQYF.

The chain couples TRBV6-6 to TRBJ1-2, with 9 positions matching TRBD1. CDR3 length: 13 residues. After removal of 1 base from V and 8 bases from J, the junction contained 2 bases not matched to a gene. Germline CDR1 reads MNHNY; CDR2 reads SVGAGI (reference sequence). CDR3: CASSYWTGVGYTF. In DNA form, the CDR3 reads TGTGCCAGCAGTTACTGGACAGGGGTCGGCTACACCTTC.

J is TRBJ2-7 and V is TRBV5-1, with D maybe TRBD1 (7 bases). The ends were cut back, 4 bases at V and 3 bases at J, with 14 bases in the middle. CDR1 is SGHRS, CDR2 YFSETQ, per germline. This CDR3 comprises 14 residues. The CDR3 coding sequence is TGCGCCAGCAGCGCGGGACAGCAAGACTACGAGCAGTACTTC. It specifies CASSAGQQDYEQYF.

The gene calls are TRBV19 and TRBJ1-2; a weak D match, TRBD1 (5 bases). Trimming removed 1 base from V and 5 bases from J, with 14 bases in between. Germline V gene data show CDR1 as LNHDA and CDR2 as SQIVND (reference sequence). This CDR3 spans 15 amino acids. Written as DNA, the CDR3 is TGTGCCAGTAGTATAGGGCACAGGAGCGATTATGGCTACACCTTC. Translated: CASSIGHRSDYGYTF.

V and J are TRBV2 and TRBJ2-1, with D uncertain. This CDR3 has 11 residues. V was shortened by 7 bases and J by 9 bases, with 10 bases between the two germline ends. CDR1 and CDR2 (germline): SNHLY, FYNNEI. CDR3 DNA sequence: TGTGCCAGCAATTCCGTTCTTGAGCAGTTCTTC. Its protein is CASNSVLEQFF.

This clone came up a few times. CDR3 residues: CASSHGNIGYTF. In DNA, the CDR3 is TGTGCCAGCAGCCACGGAAATATCGGCTACACCTTC. V gene TRBV14 combines with J gene TRBJ1-2; no definite D call. V was trimmed by 3 bases and J by 8 bases, leaving 10 bases between them. The CDR3 is 12 residues long. Germline V gene sequence: CDR1 SGHDN, CDR2 FVKESK.

With respect to this clone: An end of the junction differs from the germline gene, which may be a read error. Other DNA sequences from this sample encode an identical CDR3 as well. The CDR3 protein is CSVPRAGGTEAFF. The CDR3 bases are TGCAGCGTTCCCCGGGCTGGTGGCACTGAGGCTTTCTTT. The J gene is TRBJ1-1, the V gene TRBV29-1, with D unclear. This CDR3 is built from 13 residues. Germline V gives CDR1 SQVTM, CDR2 ANQGSEA.

This chain uses TRBV7-8 with TRBJ2-7; 7 nucleotides align to TRBD1. There are 12 residues in the CDR3. The germline gives CDR1 SGHVS, CDR2 FQNEAQ. The V segment lost 5 bases and the J segment 4 bases; nucleotides outside the gene matches: 2. The CDR3 nucleotides are TGTGCCAGCAGCCCGGGACAGTACGAGCAGTACTTC. Translating it yields CASSPGQYEQYF.

The chain links TRBV28 to TRBJ1-4, with 8 bases identical to TRBD1. CDR3 size: 15 residues. V gave up 5 bases and J gave up 4 bases; unmatched junction bases: 6. CDR1 and CDR2 from the germline V gene are MDHEN and SYDVKM. CDR3 sequence reads: CASSIRQGNNEKLFF. The CDR3 DNA follows: TGTGCCAGCAGTATAAGACAGGGGAATAATGAAAAACTGTTTTTT.

This chain links TRBV5-4 with TRBJ2-2; D gene uncertain. There are 14 residues in the CDR3. Germline V CDR1 and CDR2: SGHNT, YYREEE (reference sequence). The V gene lost 5 bases and the J gene lost 1 base, with 9 bases spanning the gap. CDR3 bases: TGTGCCAGCAGTATCCCTGGGAACACCGGGGAGCTGTTTTTT. It is translated as CASSIPGNTGELFF. Looking up the rest from reference TRBV5-4 and TRBJ2-2 gives the full variable domain: ETGVTQSPTHLIKTRGQQVTLRCSSQSGHNTVSWYQQALGQGPQFIFQYYREEENGRGNFPPRFSGLQFPNYSSELNVNALELDDSALYLCASSIPGNTGELFFGEGSRLTVL.

This clone came up a few times. The chain employs TRBV13 and TRBJ1-5, with 8 bases that match TRBD1. The junction had 9 bases not matched to a gene; V was cut back by 3 bases and J by 8 bases. CDR1 and CDR2 from the germline V gene are PRHDT and FYEKMQ (reference sequence). CDR3 length equals 15 residues. CDR3 loop: CASSLGAGGHEPQHF. CDR3 sequence (DNA): TGTGCCAGCAGCTTGGGGGCAGGGGGCCATGAGCCCCAGCATTTT.

V gene TRBV15 combines with J gene TRBJ2-5; D unclear. The germline V gene has CDR1 LNHNV and CDR2 YYDKDF (reference sequence). V was trimmed by 0 bases and J by 5 bases, leaving 10 bases between them. The CDR3 covers 14 residues. The CDR3 region has the DNA TGTGCCACCAGCAGAGATCTGGGTGGGGAGACCCAGTACTTC. It translates to CATSRDLGGETQYF.

The V gene is TRBV6-5, the J gene TRBJ2-3, with 10 bases aligning to TRBD2. The CDR3 length is 15 residues. Germline V gives CDR1 MNHEY, CDR2 SVGAGI. Trimming took 2 bases from V and 1 from J; bases not matched to a gene: 0. The CDR3, as DNA: TGTGCCAGCAGTTACGGACTAGCGGGCACAGATACGCAGTATTTT. It translates to CASSYGLAGTDTQYF.

This chain uses TRBV7-9 with TRBJ2-3, with D uncertain. Germline V CDR1 and CDR2: SEHNR, FQNEAQ (reference sequence). Deletions cut 1 base from V and 8 bases from J, with 7 bases between. This CDR3 has 12 amino acids. The CDR3 DNA is TGTGCCAGCAGCTTAGGCGCTAGTACGCAGTATTTT. Amino acids: CASSLGASTQYF.

This chain connects TRBV7-2 to TRBJ2-5; 11 positions agree with TRBD1. Germline V gene lookup returns CDR1 SGHTA and CDR2 FQGNSA. This CDR3 has 16 residues. V lost 0 bases to trimming and J lost 5 bases; unmatched junction nucleotides: 5. The CDR3 bases are TGTGCCAGCAGCTTAGCGAGGACAGGGGGCTCTGAGACCCAGTACTTC. Translating it yields CASSLARTGGSETQYF.

This sequence joins TRBV2 and TRBJ1-1; the match to TRBD1 covers 8 bases. V gave up 4 bases and J gave up 0 bases; unmatched junction bases: 13. CDR1 and CDR2 (germline): SNHLY, FYNNEI. CDR3 length: 18 amino acids. In nucleotides, the CDR3 is TGTGCCAGCAGTGTGGGACAGGTAGAGCCGAGAATGAACACTGAAGCTTTCTTT. Its translation is CASSVGQVEPRMNTEAFF.

The genes are TRBV5-1 and TRBJ2-3; D is ambiguous. This CDR3 region has 16 residues. The germline gives CDR1 SGHRS, CDR2 YFSETQ. V was cut by 1 base and J by 0 bases, with 12 bases left in between. The CDR3 DNA sequence: TGCGCCAGCAGCTTGTTTACGGGCCATAGCACAGATACGCAGTATTTT. Translation: CASSLFTGHSTDTQYF.

V usage is TRBV29-1 and J usage is TRBJ2-3; 14 nucleotides line up with TRBD2. CDR1 and CDR2 from the germline V gene are SQVTM and ANQGSEA. This CDR3 has 17 residues. V trimming: 4 bases; J trimming: 4 bases; junction bases outside the gene matches: 10. The CDR3 protein is CSVAPETSGRAADTQYF. The CDR3 region has the DNA TGCAGCGTTGCGCCAGAGACTAGCGGGAGGGCCGCAGATACGCAGTATTTT.

The CDR3 spells CASNFRGVQYF. In DNA form, the CDR3 reads TGTGCCAGCAACTTTAGGGGGGTGCAGTACTTC. The genes are TRBV2 and TRBJ2-5; D may correspond to TRBD1 or TRBD2 (6 bases each). Looked up from germline, CDR1 is SNHLY and CDR2 is FYNNEI. This CDR3 region has 11 residues. V gave up 7 bases and J gave up 11 bases, with 14 bases separating them.

This rearrangement joins TRBV7-3 to TRBJ1-1; D is perhaps TRBD1 (5 bases). The CDR3 consists of 13 residues. CDR1 is SGHTA and CDR2 is FQGTGA in the germline V gene. V was cut by 5 bases and J by 1 base, with 8 bases left in between. In DNA, the CDR3 is TGTGCCAGCAGCGGGGCGCCGAACACTGAAGCTTTCTTT. Its translation: CASSGAPNTEAFF.

The chain carries TRBV11-2 and TRBJ2-2; 10 nucleotides agree with TRBD2. The germline CDR1 and CDR2 sequences are SGHAT and FQNNGV. J was trimmed by 4 bases and V by 2 bases; bases with no gene match: 13. CDR3 length equals 19 residues. In DNA form, the CDR3 reads TGTGCCAGCAGCTTATCCGGGACTAGCGTCAGAGGGGGCACCGGGGAGCTGTTTTTT. Translated, it gives CASSLSGTSVRGGTGELFF. Full variable domain (missing parts from reference TRBV11-2 and TRBJ2-2): EAGVAQSPRYKIIEKRQSVAFWCNPISGHATLYWYQQILGQGPKLLIQFQNNGVVDDSQLPKDRFSAERLKGVDSTLKIQPAKLEDSAVYLCASSLSGTSVRGGTGELFFGEGSRLTVL.

The rearrangement uses TRBV6-6 and TRBJ2-1; possibly TRBD1 or TRBD2 for D (5 bases each). This CDR3 is 13 amino acids long. Deletions cut 0 bases from V and 9 bases from J, with 9 bases between. CDR1 MNHNY and CDR2 SVGAGI come from the germline V gene (reference sequence). CDR3 DNA sequence: TGTGCCAGCAGTTACTCGGGACGGGTTGAGCAGTTCTTC. Amino acid sequence: CASSYSGRVEQFF.

This sequence joins TRBV27 and TRBJ1-1, with D possibly matching TRBD1 (5 bases). The CDR3 totals 15 residues. The germline V gene encodes CDR1 MNHEY and CDR2 SMNVEV (reference sequence). V lost 5 bases to trimming and J lost 1 base, with 14 bases between them. In nucleotides, the CDR3 is TGTGCCAGCAGTAAGGCAACAGGATCGAACACTGAAGCTTTCTTT. Its translation is CASSKATGSNTEAFF.

V gene TRBV5-6 combines with J gene TRBJ1-6; D is unclear. The germline V and J ends were trimmed by 0 bases and 6 bases, with 4 bases remaining between them. Germline V CDR1 and CDR2: SGHDT, YYEEEE. The CDR3 covers 13 residues. CDR3 residues: CASSLAGNSPLHF. DNA for the CDR3: TGTGCCAGCAGCTTGGCGGGTAATTCACCCCTCCACTTT.

This chain links TRBV19 with TRBJ1-4, with unresolved D. Trimming cost V 2 bases and J 7 bases, with 11 bases left between them. This CDR3 is 14 amino acids long. Germline V lookup: CDR1 LNHDA, CDR2 SQIVND (reference sequence). The CDR3 sequence: CASSIMAVGEKLFF. CDR3 bases: TGTGCCAGTAGTATAATGGCAGTTGGTGAAAAACTGTTTTTT.